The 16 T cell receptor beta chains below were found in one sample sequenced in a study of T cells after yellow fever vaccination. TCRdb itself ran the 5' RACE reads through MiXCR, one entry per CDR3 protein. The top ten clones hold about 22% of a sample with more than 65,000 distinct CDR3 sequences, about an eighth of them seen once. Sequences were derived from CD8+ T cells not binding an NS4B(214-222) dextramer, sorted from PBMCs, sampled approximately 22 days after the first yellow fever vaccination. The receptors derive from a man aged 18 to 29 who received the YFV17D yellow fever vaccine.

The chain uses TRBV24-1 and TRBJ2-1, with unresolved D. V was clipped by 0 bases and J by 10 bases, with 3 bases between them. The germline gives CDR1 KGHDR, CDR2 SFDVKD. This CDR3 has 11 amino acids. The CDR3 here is CATSDLAEQFF. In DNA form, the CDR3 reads TGTGCCACCAGTGATTTGGCGGAGCAGTTCTTC.

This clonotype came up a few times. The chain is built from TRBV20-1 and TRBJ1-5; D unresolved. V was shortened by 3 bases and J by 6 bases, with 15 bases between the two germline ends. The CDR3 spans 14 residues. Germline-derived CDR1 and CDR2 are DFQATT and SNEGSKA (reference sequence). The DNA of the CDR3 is TGCAGTGCTAGTGATTTGAGGGAAGGTCAGCCCCAGCATTTT. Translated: CSASDLREGQPQHF.

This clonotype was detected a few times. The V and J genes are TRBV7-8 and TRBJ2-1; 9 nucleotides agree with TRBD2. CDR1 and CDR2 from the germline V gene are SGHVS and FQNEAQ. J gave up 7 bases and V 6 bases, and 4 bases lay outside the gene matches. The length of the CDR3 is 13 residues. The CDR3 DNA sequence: TGTGCCAGCAGGACTAGCGGTCTTAATGAGCAGTTCTTC. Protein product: CASRTSGLNEQFF.

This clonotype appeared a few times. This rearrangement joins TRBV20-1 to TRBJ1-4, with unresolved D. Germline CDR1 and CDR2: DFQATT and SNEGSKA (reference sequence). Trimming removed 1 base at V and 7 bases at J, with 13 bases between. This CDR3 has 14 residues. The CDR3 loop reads CSARGTILGEKLFF. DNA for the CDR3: TGCAGTGCTAGAGGGACCATCCTCGGTGAAAAACTGTTTTTT.

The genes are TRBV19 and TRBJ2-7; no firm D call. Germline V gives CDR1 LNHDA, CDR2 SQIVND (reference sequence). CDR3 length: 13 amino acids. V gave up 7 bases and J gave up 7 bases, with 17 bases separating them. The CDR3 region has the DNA TGTGCCAGTAACAATAATGGGGATTGGGAGCAGTACTTC. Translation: CASNNNGDWEQYF.

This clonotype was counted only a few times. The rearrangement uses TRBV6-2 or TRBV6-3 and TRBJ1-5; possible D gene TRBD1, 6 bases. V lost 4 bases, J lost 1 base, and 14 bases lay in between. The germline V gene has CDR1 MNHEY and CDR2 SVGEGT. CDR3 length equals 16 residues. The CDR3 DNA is TGTGCCAGCAGTTTGACAGGTTGGGGAAGCAATCAGCCCCAGCATTTT. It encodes CASSLTGWGSNQPQHF.

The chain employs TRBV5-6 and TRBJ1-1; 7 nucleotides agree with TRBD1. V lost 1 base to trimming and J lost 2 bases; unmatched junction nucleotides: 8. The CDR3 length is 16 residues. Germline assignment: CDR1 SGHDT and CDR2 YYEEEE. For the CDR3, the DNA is TGTGCCAGCAGCTTGATGGAGGACAGGCTCAACACTGAAGCTTTCTTT. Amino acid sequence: CASSLMEDRLNTEAFF.

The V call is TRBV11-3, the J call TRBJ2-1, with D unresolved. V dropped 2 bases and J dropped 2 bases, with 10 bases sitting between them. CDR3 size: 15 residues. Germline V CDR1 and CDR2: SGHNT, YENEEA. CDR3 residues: CASSLKGPPYNEQFF. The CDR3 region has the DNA TGTGCCAGCAGCTTAAAGGGCCCCCCCTACAATGAGCAGTTCTTC. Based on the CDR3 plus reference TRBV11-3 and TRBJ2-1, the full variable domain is EAGVVQSPRYKIIEKKQPVAFWCNPISGHNTLYWYLQNLGQGPELLIRYENEEAVDDSQLPKDRFSAERLKGVDSTLKIQPAELGDSAVYLCASSLKGPPYNEQFFGPGTRLTVL.

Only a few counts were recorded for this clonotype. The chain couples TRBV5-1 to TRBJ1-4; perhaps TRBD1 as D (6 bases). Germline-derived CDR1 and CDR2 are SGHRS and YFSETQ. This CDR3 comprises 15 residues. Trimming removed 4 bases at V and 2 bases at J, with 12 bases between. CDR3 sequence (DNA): TGCGCCAGCAGCGTAGGGACAAGCACTAATGAAAAACTGTTTTTT. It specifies CASSVGTSTNEKLFF.

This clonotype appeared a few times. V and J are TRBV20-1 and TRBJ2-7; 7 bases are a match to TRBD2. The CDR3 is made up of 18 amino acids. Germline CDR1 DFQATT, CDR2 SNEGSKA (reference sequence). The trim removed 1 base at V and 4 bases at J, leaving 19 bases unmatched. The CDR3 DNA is TGCAGTGCTAGAGGAAAAGCGGACCGGGACTATCTTCCATACGAGCAGTACGTC. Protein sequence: CSARGKADRDYLPYEQYV.

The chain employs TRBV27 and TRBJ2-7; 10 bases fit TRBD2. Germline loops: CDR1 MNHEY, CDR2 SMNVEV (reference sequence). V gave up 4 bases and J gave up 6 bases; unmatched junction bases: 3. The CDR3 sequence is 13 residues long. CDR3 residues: CASSWSGGGEQYF. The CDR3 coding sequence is TGTGCCAGCAGTTGGAGCGGGGGGGGCGAGCAGTACTTC.

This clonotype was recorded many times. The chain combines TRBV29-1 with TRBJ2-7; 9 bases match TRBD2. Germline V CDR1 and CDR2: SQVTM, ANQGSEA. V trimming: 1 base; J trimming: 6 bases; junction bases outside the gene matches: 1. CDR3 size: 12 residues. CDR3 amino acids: CSVEVAGVEQYV. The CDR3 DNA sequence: TGCAGCGTTGAAGTAGCGGGGGTCGAGCAGTACGTC.

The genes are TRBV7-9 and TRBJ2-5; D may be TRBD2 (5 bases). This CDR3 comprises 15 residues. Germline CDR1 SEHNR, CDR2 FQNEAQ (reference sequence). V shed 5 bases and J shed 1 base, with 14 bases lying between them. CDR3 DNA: TGTGCCAGCAGCGGTCAATTGGCGGGCCAAGAGACCCAGTACTTC. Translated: CASSGQLAGQETQYF.

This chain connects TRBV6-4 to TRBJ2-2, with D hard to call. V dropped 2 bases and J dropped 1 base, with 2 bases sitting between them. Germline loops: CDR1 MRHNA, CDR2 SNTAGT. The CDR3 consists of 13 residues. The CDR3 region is CASSDGNTGELFF. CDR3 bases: TGTGCCAGCAGTGACGGGAACACCGGGGAGCTGTTTTTT.

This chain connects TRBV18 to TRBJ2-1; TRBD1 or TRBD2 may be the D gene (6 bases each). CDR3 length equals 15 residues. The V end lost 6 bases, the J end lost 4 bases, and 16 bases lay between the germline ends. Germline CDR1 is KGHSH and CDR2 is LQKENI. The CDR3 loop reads CASSETGAPYNEQFF. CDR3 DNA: TGTGCCAGCTCCGAGACGGGGGCGCCTTACAATGAGCAGTTCTTC.

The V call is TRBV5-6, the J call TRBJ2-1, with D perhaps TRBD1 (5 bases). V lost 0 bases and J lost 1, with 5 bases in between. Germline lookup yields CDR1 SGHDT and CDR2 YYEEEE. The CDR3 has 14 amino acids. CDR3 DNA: TGTGCCAGCAGCTTGGAGGGGTCCTACAATGAGCAGTTCTTC. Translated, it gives CASSLEGSYNEQFF.